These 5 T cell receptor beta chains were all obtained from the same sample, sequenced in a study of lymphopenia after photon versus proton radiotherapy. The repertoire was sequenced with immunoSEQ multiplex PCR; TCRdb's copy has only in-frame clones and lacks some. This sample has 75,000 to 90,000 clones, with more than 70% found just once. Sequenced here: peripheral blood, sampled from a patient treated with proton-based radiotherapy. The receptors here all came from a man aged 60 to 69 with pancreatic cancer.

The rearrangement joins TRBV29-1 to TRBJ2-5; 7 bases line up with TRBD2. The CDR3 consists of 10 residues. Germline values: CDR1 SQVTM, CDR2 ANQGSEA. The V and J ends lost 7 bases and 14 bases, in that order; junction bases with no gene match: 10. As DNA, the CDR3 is TGCAGCGCGGGAACGGGACTAACCTACTTC. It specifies CSAGTGLTYF.

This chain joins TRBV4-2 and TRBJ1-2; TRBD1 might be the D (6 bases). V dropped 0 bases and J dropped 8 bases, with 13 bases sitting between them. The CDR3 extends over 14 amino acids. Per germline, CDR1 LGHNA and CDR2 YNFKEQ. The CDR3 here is CASSQDMGGSGYTF. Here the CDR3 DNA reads TGTGCCAGCAGCCAAGATATGGGGGGCTCCGGCTACACCTTC.

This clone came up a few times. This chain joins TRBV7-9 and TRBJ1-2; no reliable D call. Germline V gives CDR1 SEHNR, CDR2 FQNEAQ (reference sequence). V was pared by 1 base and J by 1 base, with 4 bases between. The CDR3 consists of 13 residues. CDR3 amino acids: CASSLESNYGYTF. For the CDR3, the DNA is TGTGCCAGCAGCTTAGAGAGTAACTATGGCTACACCTTC.

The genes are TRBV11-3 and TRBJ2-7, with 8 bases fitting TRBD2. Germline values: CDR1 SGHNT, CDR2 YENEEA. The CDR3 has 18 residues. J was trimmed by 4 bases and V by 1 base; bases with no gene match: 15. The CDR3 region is CASSLVIMKLAVSYEQYF. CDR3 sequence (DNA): TGTGCCAGCAGCTTAGTTATCATGAAACTAGCGGTCTCGTACGAGCAGTACTTC.

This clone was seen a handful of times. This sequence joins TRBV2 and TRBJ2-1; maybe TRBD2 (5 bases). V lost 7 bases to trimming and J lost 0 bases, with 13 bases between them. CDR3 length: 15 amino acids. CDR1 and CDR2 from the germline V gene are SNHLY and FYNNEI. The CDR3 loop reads CASKSGWASYNEQFF. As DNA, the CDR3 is TGTGCCAGCAAAAGCGGCTGGGCCTCCTACAATGAGCAGTTCTTC.